This T cell receptor beta chain appears in the sequencing data of a study of identical twins. TCRdb reanalysed the 5' RACE reads using MiXCR and keeps one entry per CDR3 protein. The data contain 150,000 or so distinct CDR3 sequences, under 4.5% of them seen just once; the ten biggest clones take up approximately 7.6%. Notes on the study in general: Clonotypes of the beta chain that were abundant in cord blood carried fewer insertions (memory repertoires showed none).

The CDR3 covers 15 residues. Unmatched junction bases numbered 10, after V lost 7 bases and J lost 7 bases. About this clonotype: Its antigen is unidentified.

The clonotype was recovered from a young man in good health. The chain has TRBV12-3 or TRBV12-4 and TRBJ2-1; 10 bases line up with TRBD2. The source material was memory T cells sorted from blood. The CDR3 DNA sequence: TGTGCCAGCACCAAGAGTAGCGGGAGGTTAAATGAGCAGTTCTTC. Amino acids: CASTKSSGRLNEQFF.